This T cell receptor (beta chain) was sequenced during a study of cytomegalovirus exposure and HLA in healthy donors. Study as a whole: An earlier analysis identified 110 million or so unique TCR beta sequences in about 179 million T cells.

Study-wide results and caveats: Later, an analysis showed that TCR beta chains associated with HLA were more clonally expanded than others that were equally common. Researchers counted 164 TCR beta chains as cytomegalovirus-associated.

About this clone: Its antigen is unknown.

J was trimmed by 3 bases and V by 5 bases; bases with no gene match: 9. CDR1 and CDR2 from the germline V gene are SGHTA and FQGNSA. The CDR3 contains 18 residues. Researchers ran the PCR with 60 Vbeta and 13 Jbeta primers. Sequencing used immunoSEQ multiplex PCR; TCRdb keeps in-frame clones, though not all of them. The profile covers 90,000 to 100,000 clones, with approximately 69% appearing a single time and 5.9% taken by the ten largest. The clonotype comes from a boy aged 5-17 years in good health and CMV-seropositive. The V and J genes are TRBV7-2 and TRBJ2-4; TRBD2 agrees at 14 bases. What was sequenced was PBMCs. CDR3 residues: CASSTIPTSGRDKNIQYF. The CDR3 nucleotides are TGTGCCAGCAGCACCATACCGACTAGCGGGAGGGACAAAAACATTCAGTACTTC.